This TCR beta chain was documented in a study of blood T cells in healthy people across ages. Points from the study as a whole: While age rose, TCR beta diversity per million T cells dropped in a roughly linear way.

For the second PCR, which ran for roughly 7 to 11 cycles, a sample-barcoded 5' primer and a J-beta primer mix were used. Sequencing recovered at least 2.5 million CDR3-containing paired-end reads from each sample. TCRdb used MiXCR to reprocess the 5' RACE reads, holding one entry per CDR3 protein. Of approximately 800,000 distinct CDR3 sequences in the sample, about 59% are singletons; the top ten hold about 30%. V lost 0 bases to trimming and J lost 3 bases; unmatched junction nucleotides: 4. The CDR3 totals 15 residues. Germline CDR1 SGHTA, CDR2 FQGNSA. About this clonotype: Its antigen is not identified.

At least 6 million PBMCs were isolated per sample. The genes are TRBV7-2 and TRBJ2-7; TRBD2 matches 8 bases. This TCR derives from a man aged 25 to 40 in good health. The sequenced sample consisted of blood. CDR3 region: CASSLASAGVYEQYF. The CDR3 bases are TGTGCCAGCAGCTTAGCTTCAGCGGGGGTCTACGAGCAGTACTTC.